This paragraph covers one TCR beta chain sequence. Germline V gives CDR1 MNHEY, CDR2 SMNVEV (reference sequence). This CDR3 has 17 residues. The ends lost 5 bases at V and 4 bases at J; junction bases unmatched: 15. Seattle patients were enrolled while actively infected and followed longitudinally. These data are taken from a study of blood T cell repertoires in COVID-19. Study-wide context: Sites in the United States, Italy and Spain provided acute and convalescent COVID-19 samples. The analysed material was cDNA or gDNA that came from T cells, B-cell-depleted T cells, or PBMCs.

Original data processing: Quantification of nucleated cells was approximated via reference gene primer amplification. Profiling relied on immunoSEQ multiplex PCR, and the TCRdb table lists in-frame clones only, not all of them. The DNA was the basis for D and trimming; V, J and clone size are from that table. The data show approximately 210,000 clones, with roughly 92% seen just once and roughly 0.7% held by the top ten. The V gene is TRBV27, the J gene TRBJ2-5; 8 bases fit TRBD2. This TCR was sampled from a man aged 25-45 years with COVID-19, enrolled during active disease. The sequencing sample was made of peripheral blood. CDR3 DNA sequence: TGTGCCAGCAGTCTTGTAGCGGGGCGCCTCCCGATAGAGACCCAGTACTTC. Encoded protein: CASSLVAGRLPIETQYF.